This T cell receptor beta chain was retrieved from a study of blood T cell repertoires in COVID-19. Whole-study context: From the United States, Italy and Spain came samples of acute and convalescent COVID-19. The cDNA or gDNA used as material had been derived from T cells, B-cell-depleted T cells, or PBMCs.

Some clones are missing from TCRdb's copy, which holds only in-frame ones; the method was immunoSEQ multiplex PCR. The sample lists 400,000 to 550,000 clones, roughly 90% occurring once. After removal of 4 bases from V and 1 base from J, the junction contained 8 bases not matched to a gene. The CDR3 is 16 amino acids. In germline, CDR1 is LGHDT, CDR2 YNNKEL (reference sequence). This TCR came from a woman in her thirties with acute or convalescent COVID-19. The sample comprised peripheral blood. This chain links TRBV3-1 (or the pseudogene TRBV3-2) with TRBJ2-5; 8 positions agree with TRBD2. The CDR3 coding sequence is TGTGCCAGCAGCCGAATAGCGGGGTGGGGCCAAGAGACCCAGTACTTC. This sequence encodes CASSRIAGWGQETQYF.